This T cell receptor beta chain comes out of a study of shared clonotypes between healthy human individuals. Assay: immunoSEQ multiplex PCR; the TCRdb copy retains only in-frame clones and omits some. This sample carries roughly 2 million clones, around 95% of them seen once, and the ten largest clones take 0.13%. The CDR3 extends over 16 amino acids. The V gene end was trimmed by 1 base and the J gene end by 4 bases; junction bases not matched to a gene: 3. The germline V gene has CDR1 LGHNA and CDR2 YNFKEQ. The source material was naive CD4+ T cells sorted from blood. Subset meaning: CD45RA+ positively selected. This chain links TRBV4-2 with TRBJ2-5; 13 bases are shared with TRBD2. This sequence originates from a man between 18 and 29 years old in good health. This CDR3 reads CASSQGLAGGGETQYF. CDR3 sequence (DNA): TGTGCCAGCAGCCAAGGACTAGCGGGAGGTGGAGAGACCCAGTACTTC.